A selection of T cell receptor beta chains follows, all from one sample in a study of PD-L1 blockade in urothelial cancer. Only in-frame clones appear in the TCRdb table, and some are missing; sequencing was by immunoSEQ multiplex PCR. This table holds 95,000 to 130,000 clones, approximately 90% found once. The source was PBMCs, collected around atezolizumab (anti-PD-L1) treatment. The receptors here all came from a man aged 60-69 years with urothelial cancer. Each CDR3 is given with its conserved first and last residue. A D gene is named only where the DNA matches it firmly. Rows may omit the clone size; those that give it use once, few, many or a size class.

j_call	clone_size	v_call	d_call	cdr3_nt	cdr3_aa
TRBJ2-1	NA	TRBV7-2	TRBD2	TGTGCCAGCAGCCATGGACTAGCGGGATTATACAATGAGCAGTTCTTC	CASSHGLAGLYNEQFF
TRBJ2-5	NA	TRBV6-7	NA	TGTGCCAGCAGTTACTTACAGGGAAGGGGTGAGACCCAGTACTTC	CASSYLQGRGETQYF
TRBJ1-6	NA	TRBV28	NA	TGTGCCACCTTCCGGGGGAACGATAATTCACCCCTCCACTTT	CATFRGNDNSPLHF
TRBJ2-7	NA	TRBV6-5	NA	TGTGCCAGCAGTTACAGGCAGGGTGAGGAGCAGTACTTC	CASSYRQGEEQYF
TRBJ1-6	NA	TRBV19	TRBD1	TGTGCCAGTAGCTACGACAGGGTGCATTCACCCCTCCACTTT	CASSYDRVHSPLHF
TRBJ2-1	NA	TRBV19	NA	TGTGCCAGTAGAAAGGAGGGAAAGGGAAATGAGCAGTTCTTC	CASRKEGKGNEQFF
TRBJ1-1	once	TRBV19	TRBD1	TGTGCCAGTACCCCGGTTAGATCAGGGGGAGGCACTGAAGCTTTCTTT	CASTPVRSGGGTEAFF
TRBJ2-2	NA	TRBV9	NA	TGTGCCAGCTCAGTTACAGGGAGGGCGAACACCGGGGAGCTGTTTTTT	CASSVTGRANTGELFF
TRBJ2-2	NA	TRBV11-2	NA	TGTGCCAGCAGCTTCCCCTACTCCGTAGCGAACACCGGGGAGCTGTTTTTT	CASSFPYSVANTGELFF
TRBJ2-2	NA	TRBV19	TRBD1	TGTGCCAGTAGGCTAGGGACAGAGTACCGGGAGCTGTTTTTT	CASRLGTEYRELFF
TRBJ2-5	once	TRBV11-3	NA	TGTGCCAGCAGCTTAACCGTGTTAGAAGAGACCCAGTACTTC	CASSLTVLEETQYF
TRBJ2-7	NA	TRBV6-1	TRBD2	TGTGCCAGCAGCCCGCGGGGGTTCAATACCGAGCAGTACTTC	CASSPRGFNTEQYF
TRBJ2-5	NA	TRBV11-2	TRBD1	TGTGCCAGCAGCTTCGGGGACAGGGAGACCCAGTACTTC	CASSFGDRETQYF
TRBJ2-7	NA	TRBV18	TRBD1	TGTGCCAGCTCACCAAAGGGACAGAGCGAGCAGTACTTC	CASSPKGQSEQYF
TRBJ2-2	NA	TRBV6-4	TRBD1	TGTGCCAGCAGAGGACAGGCCCTCGGCGGGGAGCTGTTTTTT	CASRGQALGGELFF
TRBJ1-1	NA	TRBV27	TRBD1	TGTGCCAGCAGTATCCACAAAAGACAGGGGTCAGACACTGAAGCTTTCTTT	CASSIHKRQGSDTEAFF
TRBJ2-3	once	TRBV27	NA	TGTGCCAGCAGTTTAACGGGACTTGGGGGAGATACGCAGTATTTT	CASSLTGLGGDTQYF
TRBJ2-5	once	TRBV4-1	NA	TGCGCCAGCAGCCAAGGCCCCGCGGGGGCCCTCCAAGAGACCCAGTACTTC	CASSQGPAGALQETQYF
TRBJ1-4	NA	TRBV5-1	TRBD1	TGCGCCAGCAGCCCGACAGGGGGCGATGGAAAACTGTTTTTT	CASSPTGGDGKLFF
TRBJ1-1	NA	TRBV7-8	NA	TGTGCCAGCGCGCGGCAAGCTATAATGAACACTGAAGCTTTCTTT	CASARQAIMNTEAFF
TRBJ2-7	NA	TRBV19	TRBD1	TGTGCCAGTAGTCCCGGGACAGGGAGTACCTACGAGCAGTACTTC	CASSPGTGSTYEQYF
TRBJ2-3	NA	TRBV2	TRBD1	TGTGCCAGCAGTGACGGGACAGGGGTCAAGGATACGCAGTATTTT	CASSDGTGVKDTQYF
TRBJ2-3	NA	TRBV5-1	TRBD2	TGCGCCAGCAGATTGGACCTCTCGGGGGGGCAAACAGATACGCAGTATTTT	CASRLDLSGGQTDTQYF
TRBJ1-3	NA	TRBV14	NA	TGTGCCAGCAGCCAAGTGACTCAGAGCTCTGGAAACACCATATATTTT	CASSQVTQSSGNTIYF
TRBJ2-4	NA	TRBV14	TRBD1	TGTGCCAGCAGCCCCCGACAGGGGAACATTCAGTACTTC	CASSPRQGNIQYF
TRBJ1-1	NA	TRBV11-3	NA	TGTGCCAGCAGCTCGTTAGACAGGCAGAACACTGAAGCTTTCTTT	CASSSLDRQNTEAFF
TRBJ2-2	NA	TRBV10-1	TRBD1	TGCGCCAGCAGTCCGACAGGGGGCCGCACCGGGGAGCTGTTTTTT	CASSPTGGRTGELFF
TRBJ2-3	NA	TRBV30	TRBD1	TGTGCCTGGTCGTCGGGACAGGTAACTAGCACAGATACGCAGTATTTT	CAWSSGQVTSTDTQYF
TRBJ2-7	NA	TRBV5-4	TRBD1	TGTGCCAGCAGCGCCGGGACAGGGGGAGAGCAGTACTTC	CASSAGTGGEQYF
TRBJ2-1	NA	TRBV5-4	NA	TGTGCCAGCAGCCAACTAGAGGGCCCGGGTGAGCAGTTCTTC	CASSQLEGPGEQFF
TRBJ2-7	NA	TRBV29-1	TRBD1	TGCAGCGTTTTGGACAGGAGCTCCTACGAGCAGTACTTC	CSVLDRSSYEQYF
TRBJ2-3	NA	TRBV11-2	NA	TGTGCCAGCAGTTACGGACTTGATACGCAGTATTTT	CASSYGLDTQYF
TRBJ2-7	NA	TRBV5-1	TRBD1	TGCGCCAGCAGCTTGGCCCAGGGGGCGCGGGACGAGCAGTACTTC	CASSLAQGARDEQYF
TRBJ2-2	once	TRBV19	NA	TGTGCCAGTAGTATAGATCACGGGGAGCTGTTTTTT	CASSIDHGELFF
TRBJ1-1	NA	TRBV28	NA	TGTGCCAGCAGCCGCTCCCTCCGGGCTTTCTTT	CASSRSLRAFF
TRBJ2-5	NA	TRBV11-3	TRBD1	TGTGCCAGCAGCTTAGAATTTGGGGACAGGGCAAAGGAGACCCAGTACTTC	CASSLEFGDRAKETQYF
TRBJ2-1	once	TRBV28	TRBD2	TGTGCCAGCAGTGTCGGGGGGGACGGAGGGCTCCATGAGCAGTTCTTC	CASSVGGDGGLHEQFF
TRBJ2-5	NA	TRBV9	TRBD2	TGTGCCAGCAGCGTAAGCGGGGAGGAGACCCAGTACTTC	CASSVSGEETQYF
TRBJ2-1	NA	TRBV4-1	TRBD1	TGCGCCAGCAGCCAAGGACAGGGAGTGGGCAATGAGCAGTTCTTC	CASSQGQGVGNEQFF
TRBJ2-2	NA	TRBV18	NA	TGTGCCAGCTCACCCACCCGCGGGGAGGCCGGGGAGCTGTTTTTT	CASSPTRGEAGELFF
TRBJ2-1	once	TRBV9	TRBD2	TGTGCCAGCAGCACTCGTGGGGATTGGACTAGCGGTTACAATGAGCAGTTCTTC	CASSTRGDWTSGYNEQFF
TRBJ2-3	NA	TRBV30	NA	TGTGCCTGGGCCCTAGCATTTGGGCCAGATACGCAGTATTTT	CAWALAFGPDTQYF
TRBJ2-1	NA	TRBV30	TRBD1	TGTGCCTGGAGTCCAGGGGGTAATGAGCAGTTCTTC	CAWSPGGNEQFF
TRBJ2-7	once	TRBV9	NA	TGTGCCAGCAGCGAAAAGGGGGGGTACGAGCAGTACTTC	CASSEKGGYEQYF
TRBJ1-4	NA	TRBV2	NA	TGTGCCAGCAGCTGGAGAACTAATGAAAAACTGTTTTTT	CASSWRTNEKLFF
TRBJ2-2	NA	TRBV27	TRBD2	TGTGCCAGCAGTTTACTAGCGGGTAACACCGGGGAGCTGTTTTTT	CASSLLAGNTGELFF
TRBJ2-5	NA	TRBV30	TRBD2	TGTGCCTGGAGTGGTCTAGCGGGAGGGCCTGGGGAGACCCAGTACTTC	CAWSGLAGGPGETQYF
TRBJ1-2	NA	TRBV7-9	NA	TGTGCCAGCAGCTCGAACAGGGAATACGTCTATGGCTACACCTTC	CASSSNREYVYGYTF
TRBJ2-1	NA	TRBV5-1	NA	TGCGCCAGCAGCCGCTCAGGGGTCCATGAGCAGTTCTTC	CASSRSGVHEQFF
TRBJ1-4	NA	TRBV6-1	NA	TGTGCCAGCAGTCCACCCGCGGCGGCTAATGAAAAACTGTTTTTT	CASSPPAAANEKLFF
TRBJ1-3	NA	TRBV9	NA	TGTGCCAGCAGCGCAGGGGCCTCCTCTGGAAACACCATATATTTT	CASSAGASSGNTIYF
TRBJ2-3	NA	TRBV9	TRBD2	TGTGCCAGCAGCGCTACGTCCCTAGCGGGGGGATTTCGGGATACGCAGTATTTT	CASSATSLAGGFRDTQYF